Following are 26 T cell receptor beta chains from one sample sequenced in a study of Tregs in tolerant kidney transplant recipients. Libraries were prepared by immunoSEQ multiplex PCR; TCRdb keeps only in-frame clonotypes and omits some of them. The sample shows tens of thousands of clones, under 98% of them seen only once. Here the sequenced sample was CD4+ T cells from blood, taken before the transplant. The receptors originated from a human donor who received a combined kidney and bone marrow transplant.

The V and J genes are TRBV15 and TRBJ1-2, with D possibly TRBD1 on 5 matching bases. The CDR3 loop spans 15 amino acids. Looked up from germline, CDR1 is LNHNV and CDR2 is YYDKDF (reference sequence). V was cut by 2 bases and J by 7 bases, with 17 bases left in between. The CDR3, as DNA: TGTGCCACCAGCAGAAGTAGACAGCTTCGTATTGGCTACACCTTC. This sequence encodes CATSRSRQLRIGYTF.

The rearrangement links TRBV7-2 to TRBJ2-5, with D unclear. The CDR3 length is 12 residues. V was cut by 7 bases and J by 3 bases, with 9 bases left in between. In germline, CDR1 is SGHTA, CDR2 FQGNSA. CDR3 amino acids: CASTASKETQYF. DNA of the CDR3: TGTGCCAGCACTGCTAGTAAAGAGACCCAGTACTTC.

This chain connects TRBV5-1 to TRBJ2-7, with TRBD1 identical over 8 bases. Germline loops: CDR1 SGHRS, CDR2 YFSETQ. V dropped 5 bases and J dropped 0; count of bases not matched to a gene: 16. This CDR3 is 18 amino acids long. The CDR3 reads CASRILPLTGARSYEQYF. The CDR3 DNA sequence: TGCGCCAGCAGAATTTTACCACTGACAGGGGCTCGCTCCTACGAGCAGTACTTC.

The chain uses TRBV28 and TRBJ1-1, with D unresolved. The CDR3 loop spans 14 amino acids. V lost 8 bases to trimming and J lost 1 base, with 14 bases between them. Germline CDR1 MDHEN, CDR2 SYDVKM. For the CDR3, the DNA is TGTGCCAGCGGTACAATGCAGGCGAACACTGAAGCTTTCTTT. Its protein product is CASGTMQANTEAFF.

The chain employs TRBV19 and TRBJ1-5; possibly TRBD1 for D (5 bases). Germline V lookup: CDR1 LNHDA, CDR2 SQIVND (reference sequence). This CDR3 is 15 amino acids long. Trimming removed 2 bases from V and 2 bases from J, with 10 bases in between. CDR3 bases: TGTGCCAGTAGTATAAGTGGAGGGGGCAATCAGCCCCAGCATTTT. Translated: CASSISGGGNQPQHF.

This sequence joins TRBV11-2 and TRBJ2-5, with a weak D call TRBD2 (5 bases). The length of the CDR3 is 18 residues. The V gene's germline CDR1 is SGHAT and CDR2 FQNNGV. The germline V and J ends were trimmed by 1 base and 5 bases, with 23 bases remaining between them. The CDR3 bases are TGTGCCAGCAGCTTAGTTGGGCAGCGGATTAAGCCGGTGGAGACCCAGTACTTC. Amino acids: CASSLVGQRIKPVETQYF. Based on the CDR3 plus reference TRBV11-2 and TRBJ2-5, the full variable domain is EAGVAQSPRYKIIEKRQSVAFWCNPISGHATLYWYQQILGQGPKLLIQFQNNGVVDDSQLPKDRFSAERLKGVDSTLKIQPAKLEDSAVYLCASSLVGQRIKPVETQYFGPGTRLLVL.

V and J are TRBV5-1 and TRBJ2-7; TRBD2 might be the D (6 bases). CDR1 and CDR2 (germline): SGHRS, YFSETQ. The ends were cut back, 3 bases at V and 0 bases at J, with 7 bases in the middle. The CDR3 is made up of 13 amino acids. The CDR3 loop reads CASSSGSSYEQYF. CDR3 in DNA: TGCGCCAGCAGCTCCGGGAGCTCCTACGAGCAGTACTTC.

The chain uses TRBV7-7 and TRBJ2-1, with 7 positions matching TRBD2. Germline V gene data show CDR1 as SSHAT and CDR2 as FNYEAQ (reference sequence). V lost 1 base, J lost 3 bases, and 3 bases stayed unmatched. The CDR3 length is 15 residues. The CDR3 bases are TGTGCCAGCAGCTTAGTTGGGACTAACTACAATGAGCAGTTCTTC. Amino acid sequence: CASSLVGTNYNEQFF.

The CDR3 DNA sequence: TGTGCCAGCAGCTTAGCAGGGGGACAGATTAAATCTGGAAACACCATATATTTT. It codes for CASSLAGGQIKSGNTIYF. J is TRBJ1-3 and V is TRBV7-2, with 7 bases matching TRBD1. The germline V gene encodes CDR1 SGHTA and CDR2 FQGNSA. The CDR3 extends over 18 amino acids. The J segment lost 1 base and the V segment lost 0 bases, leaving 9 bases of the junction unmatched.

This chain uses TRBV9 with TRBJ1-2; possible D gene TRBD1, 5 bases. Germline assignment: CDR1 SGDLS and CDR2 YYNGEE. V shed 3 bases and J shed 3 bases, with 15 bases lying between them. This CDR3 has 15 amino acids. The CDR3 reads CASSEGGAQDYGYTF. DNA for the CDR3: TGTGCCAGCAGCGAAGGAGGGGCGCAGGACTATGGCTACACCTTC. The whole variable domain, remainder taken from reference TRBV9 and TRBJ1-2, is DSGVTQTPKHLITATGQRVTLRCSPRSGDLSVYWYQQSLDQGLQFLIQYYNGEERAKGNILERFSAQQFPDLHSELNLSSLELGDSALYFCASSEGGAQDYGYTFGSGTRLTVV.

The J gene is TRBJ2-3, the V gene TRBV14, with 10 positions matching TRBD2. The trim removed 8 bases at V and 4 bases at J, leaving 9 bases unmatched. Germline V CDR1 and CDR2: SGHDN, FVKESK. This CDR3 contains 15 residues. The CDR3 DNA follows: TGTGCCAGCGAGAGAGCGGGAGGGAGCCCAGATACGCAGTATTTT. It codes for CASERAGGSPDTQYF.

This chain uses TRBV7-9 with TRBJ2-7; 8 positions agree with TRBD1. This CDR3 has 14 residues. The germline V gene encodes CDR1 SEHNR and CDR2 FQNEAQ (reference sequence). V shed 2 bases and J 6 bases; nucleotides not matched to a gene: 6. The CDR3 region is CASSLTGGDVEQYF. The CDR3 nucleotides are TGTGCCAGCAGCTTAACAGGGGGTGACGTCGAGCAGTACTTC.

The chain is built from TRBV11-3 and TRBJ2-1; 8 bases line up with TRBD2. This CDR3 region has 16 residues. V lost 3 bases and J lost 6; bases outside the gene matches: 10. Germline-derived CDR1 and CDR2 are SGHNT and YENEEA. The CDR3 sequence: CASSFQTGGPGNEQFF. The DNA for the CDR3 is TGTGCCAGCAGCTTTCAAACGGGAGGGCCGGGCAATGAGCAGTTCTTC.

This chain joins TRBV12-5 and TRBJ2-1, with 9 nucleotides matching TRBD1. Trimming removed 7 bases from V and 4 bases from J; junction bases left unmatched: 8. The CDR3 spans 15 residues. CDR1 is LGHNT and CDR2 is FRNRAP in the germline V gene. In DNA, the CDR3 is TGTGCTAGTGCCCCTGGGACAGGGACATACAATGAGCAGTTCTTC. Its translation: CASAPGTGTYNEQFF.

This clone was detected only once. The gene calls are TRBV5-5 and TRBJ1-5, with D uncertain. The CDR3 runs to 15 residues. Germline CDR1 and CDR2: SGHKS and YYEKEE (reference sequence). V was shortened by 0 bases and J by 5 bases, with 12 bases between the two germline ends. CDR3 sequence: CASSLAPQLYQPQHF. The CDR3 nucleotides read TGTGCCAGCAGCTTGGCCCCACAGCTCTATCAGCCCCAGCATTTT.

V usage is TRBV27 and J usage is TRBJ2-4; D might be TRBD1 (6 bases). The CDR3 is 12 amino acids. With 6 bases removed from V and 8 bases from J, the gap between germline ends came to 11 bases. CDR1 is MNHEY and CDR2 is SMNVEV in the germline V gene (reference sequence). Written as DNA, the CDR3 is TGTGCCAGCAGCAACAGGGTTGACATTCAGTACTTC. Translated, it gives CASSNRVDIQYF.

This clone came up once. This chain connects TRBV4-1 to TRBJ2-1; 15 bases align to TRBD2. Germline loops: CDR1 MGHRA, CDR2 YSYEKL. The CDR3 covers 19 residues. V lost 1 base, J lost 0 bases, and 4 bases stayed unmatched. The CDR3 region is CASSQGTSGRGSSYNEQFF. In nucleotides, the CDR3 is TGCGCCAGCAGCCAAGGGACTAGCGGGAGGGGGAGCTCCTACAATGAGCAGTTCTTC.

This chain links TRBV7-2 with TRBJ1-2; 8 nucleotides match TRBD1. The CDR3 has 15 residues. V was clipped by 5 bases and J by 2 bases; unmatched bases: 7. CDR1 SGHTA and CDR2 FQGNSA come from the germline V gene. CDR3 loop: CASSQDRGRNYGYTF. The CDR3, as DNA: TGTGCCAGCAGCCAAGACAGGGGCCGAAACTATGGCTACACCTTC.

The V call is TRBV28, the J call TRBJ1-5, with TRBD1 matching over 8 bases. The junction had 11 bases not matched to a gene; V was cut back by 8 bases and J by 2 bases. This CDR3 region has 16 residues. Germline V gene lookup returns CDR1 MDHEN and CDR2 SYDVKM. CDR3 amino acids: CASWTGSHSGNQPQHF. As DNA, the CDR3 is TGTGCCAGCTGGACAGGGAGTCATAGCGGCAATCAGCCCCAGCATTTT.

The gene calls are TRBV6-1 and TRBJ2-3; tentative D call: TRBD2 (6 bases). V was clipped by 10 bases and J by 6 bases, with 20 bases between them. This CDR3 is 14 amino acids long. Per the germline V gene, CDR1 is MNHNS and CDR2 is SASEGT. In DNA form, the CDR3 reads TGTGCCACCTCGACCGGGACTGCGTCGGATACGCAGTATTTT. It specifies CATSTGTASDTQYF.

The chain combines TRBV2 with TRBJ2-1, with D perhaps TRBD1 (8 bases). The CDR3 has 21 amino acids. Trimming removed 1 base from V and 5 bases from J, with 30 bases in between. Germline lookup yields CDR1 SNHLY and CDR2 FYNNEI. The CDR3 DNA reads TGTGCCAGCAGTGAAGTAACAGGGGGATTCAGCGGGGTATATTACAACAATGAGCAGTTCTTC. This gives the protein CASSEVTGGFSGVYYNNEQFF.

The chain uses TRBV18 and TRBJ1-1; 7 positions match TRBD1. J gave up 3 bases and V 2 bases, and 12 bases lay outside the gene matches. The CDR3 is 17 amino acids. Germline V CDR1 and CDR2: KGHSH, LQKENI. This chain's CDR3 is CASSPSTSTGVDTEAFF. DNA for the CDR3: TGTGCCAGCTCACCATCAACTTCAACAGGGGTCGACACTGAAGCTTTCTTT. Full variable domain (rest looked up from reference TRBV18 and TRBJ1-1): NAGVMQNPRHLVRRRGQEARLRCSPMKGHSHVYWYRQLPEEGLKFMVYLQKENIIDESGMPKERFSAEFPKEGPSILRIQQVVRGDSAAYFCASSPSTSTGVDTEAFFGQGTRLTVV.

This clone was seen only once. CDR3 residues: CATSRGDLQGRGEQYF. The CDR3 DNA reads as TGTGCCACCAGCAGGGGGGACCTTCAGGGGAGAGGCGAGCAGTACTTC. The chain has TRBV15 and TRBJ2-7, with a weak D call TRBD1 (6 bases). From germline, CDR1 is LNHNV and CDR2 YYDKDF (reference sequence). Trimming pared 3 bases from V and 6 bases from J, leaving 21 bases between. CDR3 length: 16 residues.

This clone was counted once. The chain carries TRBV11-1 and TRBJ2-1; TRBD2 matches 7 bases. The CDR3 extends over 16 amino acids. V lost 3 bases to trimming and J lost 8 bases; unmatched junction nucleotides: 13. Germline CDR1 is SGHAT and CDR2 is FQDESV (reference sequence). The CDR3: CASSFGVAGGFDEQFF. Here the CDR3 DNA reads TGTGCCAGCAGCTTTGGGGTAGCGGGTGGCTTTGATGAGCAGTTCTTC.

The chain recombines TRBV18 with TRBJ2-7, with a tentative D call TRBD2 (5 bases). Trimming removed 1 base from V and 9 bases from J, with 16 bases in between. The CDR3 consists of 14 residues. CDR1 KGHSH and CDR2 LQKENI come from the germline V gene. CDR3 protein: CASSPLGVQAGQYF. The CDR3 DNA follows: TGTGCCAGCTCACCACTCGGGGTGCAGGCGGGGCAGTACTTC.

This clone was recorded once. The chain is built from TRBV6-5 and TRBJ1-4; D is undetermined. Germline assignment: CDR1 MNHEY and CDR2 SVGAGI. V was cut by 0 bases and J by 8 bases, with 13 bases left in between. The CDR3 runs to 15 residues. CDR3 protein: CASSYSGKFGEKLFF. The CDR3 nucleotides are TGTGCCAGCAGTTACTCAGGAAAGTTCGGGGAAAAACTGTTTTTT.